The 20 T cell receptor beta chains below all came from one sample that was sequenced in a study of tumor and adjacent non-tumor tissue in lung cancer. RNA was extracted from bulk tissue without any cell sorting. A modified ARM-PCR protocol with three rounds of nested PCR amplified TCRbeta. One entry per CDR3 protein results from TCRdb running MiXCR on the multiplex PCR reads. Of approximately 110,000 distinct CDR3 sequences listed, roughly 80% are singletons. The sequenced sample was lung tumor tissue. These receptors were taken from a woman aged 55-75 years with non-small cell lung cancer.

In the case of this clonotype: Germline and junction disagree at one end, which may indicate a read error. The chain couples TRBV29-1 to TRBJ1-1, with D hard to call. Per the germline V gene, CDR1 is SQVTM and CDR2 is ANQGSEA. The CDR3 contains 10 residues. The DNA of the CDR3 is TGCAGCACTGGGTACACCGAAGCATTCTTT. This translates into CSTGYTEAFF.

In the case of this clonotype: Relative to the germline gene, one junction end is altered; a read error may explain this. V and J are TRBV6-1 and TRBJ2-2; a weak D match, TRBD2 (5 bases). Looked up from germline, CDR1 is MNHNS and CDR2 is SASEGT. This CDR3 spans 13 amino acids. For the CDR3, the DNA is TGTGCCAACAGTATAGCACCCACCGGGAAGCTGTTTTTT. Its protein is CANSIAPTGKLFF.

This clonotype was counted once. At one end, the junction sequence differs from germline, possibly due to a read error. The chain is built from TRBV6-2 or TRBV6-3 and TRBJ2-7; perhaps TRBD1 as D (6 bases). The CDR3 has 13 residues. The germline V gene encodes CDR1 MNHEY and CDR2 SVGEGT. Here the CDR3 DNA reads TGTGCCAGCAATAGACAGGAATCCTACAAGCAGTACTTC. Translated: CASNRQESYKQYF.

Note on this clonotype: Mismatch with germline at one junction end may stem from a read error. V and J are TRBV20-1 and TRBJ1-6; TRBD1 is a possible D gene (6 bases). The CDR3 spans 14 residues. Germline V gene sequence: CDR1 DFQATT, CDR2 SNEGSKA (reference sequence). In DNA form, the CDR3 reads TGCAGTGCTACTAAACAGGGCCGGGGATCACCCCTCTACTTT. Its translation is CSATKQGRGSPLYF.

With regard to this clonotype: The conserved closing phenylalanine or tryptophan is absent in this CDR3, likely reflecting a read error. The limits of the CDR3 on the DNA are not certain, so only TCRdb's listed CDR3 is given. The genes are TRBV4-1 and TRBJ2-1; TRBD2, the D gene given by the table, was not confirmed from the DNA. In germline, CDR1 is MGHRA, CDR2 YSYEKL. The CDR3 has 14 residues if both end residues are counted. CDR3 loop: CASSPTGLAGTRFY.

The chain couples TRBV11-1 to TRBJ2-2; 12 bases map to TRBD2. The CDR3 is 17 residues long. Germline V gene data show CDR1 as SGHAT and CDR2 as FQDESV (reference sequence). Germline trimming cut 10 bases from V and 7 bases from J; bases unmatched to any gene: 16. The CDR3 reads CANGPRLAGECIGELFF. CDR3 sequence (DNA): TGTGCCAACGGCCCGCGACTAGCGGGAGAATGCATCGGGGAGCTGTTTTTT.

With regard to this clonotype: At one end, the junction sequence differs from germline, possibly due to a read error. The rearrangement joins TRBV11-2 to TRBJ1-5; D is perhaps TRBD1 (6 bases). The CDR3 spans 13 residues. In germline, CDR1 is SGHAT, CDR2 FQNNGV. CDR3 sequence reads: CASSRDTGQHQDF. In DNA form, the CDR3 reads TGTGCCAGCTCCCGGGACACGGGTCAGCACCAGGATTTT.

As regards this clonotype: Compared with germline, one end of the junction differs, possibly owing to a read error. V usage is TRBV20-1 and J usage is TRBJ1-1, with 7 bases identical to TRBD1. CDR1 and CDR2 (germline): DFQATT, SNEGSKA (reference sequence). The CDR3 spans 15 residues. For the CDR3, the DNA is TGCAGTGTTCGGGACATCCTAGCAGGGGGAACTGAAGCTATCTTT. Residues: CSVRDILAGGTEAIF.

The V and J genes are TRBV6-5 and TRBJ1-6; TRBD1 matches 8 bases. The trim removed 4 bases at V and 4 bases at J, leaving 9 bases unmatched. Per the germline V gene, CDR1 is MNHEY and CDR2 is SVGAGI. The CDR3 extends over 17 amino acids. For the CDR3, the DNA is TGTGCCAGCAGTTCAGGGACAGGTCACTCGTATAATTCACCCCTCCACTTT. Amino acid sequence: CASSSGTGHSYNSPLHF.

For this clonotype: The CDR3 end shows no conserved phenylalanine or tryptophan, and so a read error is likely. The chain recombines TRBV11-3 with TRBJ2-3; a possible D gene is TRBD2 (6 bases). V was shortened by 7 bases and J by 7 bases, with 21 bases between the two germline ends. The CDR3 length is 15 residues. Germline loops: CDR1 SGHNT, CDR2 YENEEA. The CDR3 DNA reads TGTGCCAGCATCCCCGCCGTGCAGGGAGGTCATACGCAGTATTTA. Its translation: CASIPAVQGGHTQYL.

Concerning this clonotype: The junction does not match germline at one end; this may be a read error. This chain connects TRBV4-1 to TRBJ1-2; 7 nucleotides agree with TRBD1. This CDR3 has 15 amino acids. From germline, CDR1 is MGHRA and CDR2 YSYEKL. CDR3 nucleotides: TGTGCCAGCAGCCAAGGGCAGGGGGAGGATTATGGCTACACCTTC. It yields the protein CASSQGQGEDYGYTF.

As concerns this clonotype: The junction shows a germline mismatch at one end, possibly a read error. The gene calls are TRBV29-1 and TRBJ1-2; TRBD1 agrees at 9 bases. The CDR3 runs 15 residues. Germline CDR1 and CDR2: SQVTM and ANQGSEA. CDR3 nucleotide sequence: TGCAACGTTCGCACCCTCGGGACAGGGCGATATGGGTACACCTTC. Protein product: CNVRTLGTGRYGYTF.

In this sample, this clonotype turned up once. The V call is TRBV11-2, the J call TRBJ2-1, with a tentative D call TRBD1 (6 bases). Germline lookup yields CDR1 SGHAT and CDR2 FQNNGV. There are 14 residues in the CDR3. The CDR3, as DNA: TGTAACAGCAGCTTAGGCTACAGGGTCGATGAGCAGTTCTTC. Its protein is CNSSLGYRVDEQFF.

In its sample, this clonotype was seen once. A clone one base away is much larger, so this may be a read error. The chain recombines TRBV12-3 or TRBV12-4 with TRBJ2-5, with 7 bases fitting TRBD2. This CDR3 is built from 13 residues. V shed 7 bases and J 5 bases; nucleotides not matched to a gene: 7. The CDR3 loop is CASTWGGYETQYF. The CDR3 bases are TGTGCCAGCACCTGGGGGGGGTACGAGACCCAGTACTTC.

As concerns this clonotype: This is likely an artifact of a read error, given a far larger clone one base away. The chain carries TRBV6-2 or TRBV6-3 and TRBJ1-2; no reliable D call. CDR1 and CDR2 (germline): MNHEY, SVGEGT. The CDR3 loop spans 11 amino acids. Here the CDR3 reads CASSDDYGCTF. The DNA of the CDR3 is TGTGCCAGCAGTGATGACTATGGCTGCACCTTC.

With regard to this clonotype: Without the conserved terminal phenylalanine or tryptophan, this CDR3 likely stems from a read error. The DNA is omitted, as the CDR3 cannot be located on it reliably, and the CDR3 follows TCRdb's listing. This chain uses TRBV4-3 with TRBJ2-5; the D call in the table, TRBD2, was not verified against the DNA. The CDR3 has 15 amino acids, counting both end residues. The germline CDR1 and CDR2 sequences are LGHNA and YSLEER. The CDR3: CASSRHRDSQGTHYL.

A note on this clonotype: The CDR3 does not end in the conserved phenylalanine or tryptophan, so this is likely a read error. This chain's CDR3 is CSARRQGSPMNTEAFL. The CDR3 nucleotides are TGTAGTGCTAGAAGACAGGGTTCTCCGATGAACACTGAAGCTTTCTTG. This chain connects TRBV20-1 to TRBJ1-1; 7 positions agree with TRBD1. The CDR3 extends over 16 amino acids. Germline V gene data show CDR1 as DFQATT and CDR2 as SNEGSKA (reference sequence).

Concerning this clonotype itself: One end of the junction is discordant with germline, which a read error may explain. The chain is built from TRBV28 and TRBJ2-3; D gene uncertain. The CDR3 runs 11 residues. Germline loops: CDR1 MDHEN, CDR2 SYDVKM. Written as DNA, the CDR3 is TGTACCAGCAGTTTCATAGATACGCAGTATTTT. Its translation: CTSSFIDTQYF.

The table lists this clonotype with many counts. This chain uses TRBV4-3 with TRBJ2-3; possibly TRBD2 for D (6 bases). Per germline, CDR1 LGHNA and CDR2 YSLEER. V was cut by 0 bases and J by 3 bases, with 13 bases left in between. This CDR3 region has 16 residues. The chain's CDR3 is CASSQDPGVGTDTQYF. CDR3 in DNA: TGCGCCAGCAGCCAAGATCCGGGAGTGGGGACAGATACGCAGTATTTT.

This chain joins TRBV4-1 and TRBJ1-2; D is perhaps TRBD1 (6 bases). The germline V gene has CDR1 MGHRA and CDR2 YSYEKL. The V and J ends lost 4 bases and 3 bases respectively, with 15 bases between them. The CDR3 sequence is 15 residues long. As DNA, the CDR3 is TGCGCCAGCAGCCTACGGGACATGGGATACTATGGCTACACCTTC. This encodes CASSLRDMGYYGYTF.